The 3 T cell receptor beta chains presented below share a single source sample, sequenced in a study of T cell repertoires in cytomegalovirus infection. TCRdb re-called the reads with MiXCR, one entry per CDR3 protein. This sample has about 490,000 distinct CDR3 sequences, with about 11% found just once. What was sequenced was PBMCs. The receptors originated from a human donor in good health (CMV status not recorded). Some clones in this sample may be carry-over from other donors' samples.

This clonotype was observed at least ten times. This chain links TRBV7-9 with TRBJ2-3; TRBD2 aligns across 7 bases. This CDR3 is 16 amino acids long. In germline, CDR1 is SEHNR, CDR2 FQNEAQ (reference sequence). Trimming took 5 bases from V and 6 from J; bases not matched to a gene: 14. CDR3 sequence reads: CASSLSAGVRVDTQYF. CDR3 coding DNA: TGTGCCAGCAGCCTTAGCGCGGGGGTGCGAGTGGATACGCAGTATTTT.

There are many counts of this clonotype. The genes are TRBV7-3 and TRBJ2-3; perhaps D is TRBD1 or TRBD2 (7 bases each). V gave up 5 bases and J gave up 4 bases, with 28 bases separating them. Germline CDR1 SGHTA, CDR2 FQGTGA. CDR3 length: 19 residues. This CDR3 reads CASSPTGRTGWGGADTQYF. The CDR3 bases are TGTGCCAGCAGCCCAACCGGGAGGACAGGTTGGGGGGGGGCAGATACGCAGTATTTT.

The V and J genes are TRBV29-1 and TRBJ2-3; TRBD2 matches at 9 bases. From germline, CDR1 is SQVTM and CDR2 ANQGSEA. The CDR3 is made up of 14 amino acids. Trimming took 2 bases from V and 4 from J; bases not matched to a gene: 4. CDR3 sequence reads: CSVEPAGGSDTQYF. In DNA form, the CDR3 reads TGCAGCGTTGAACCAGCGGGAGGCTCAGATACGCAGTATTTT.